Below are 14 T cell receptor beta chains sequenced from a single sample in a study of T-cell memory formation after mild COVID-19. MiXCR, run by TCRdb on the 5' RACE reads, gives a single entry per CDR3 protein. The sample contains fewer than 650,000 distinct CDR3 sequences, less than 25% of which appear only once. The sample consisted of PBMCs or a T cell subset sorted from them (not recorded which). These receptors all come from an adult woman who had mild COVID-19 (a few samples of this study predate the infection). Cell type and time point are not known.

V usage is TRBV11-2 and J usage is TRBJ2-1, with a tentative D call TRBD2 (5 bases). V gave up 2 bases and J gave up 6 bases, with 11 bases separating them. CDR3 length equals 14 residues. CDR1 is SGHAT and CDR2 is FQNNGV in the germline V gene. The CDR3 DNA follows: TGTGCCAGCAGCTTAACTAGAGGGATCAATGAGCAGTTCTTC. Its translation: CASSLTRGINEQFF.

This clonotype was counted a few times. The V gene is TRBV11-3, the J gene TRBJ1-2; TRBD1 matches 10 bases. Germline lookup yields CDR1 SGHNT and CDR2 YENEEA. This CDR3 contains 18 residues. With 4 bases clipped from V and 4 bases from J, the junction kept 15 bases outside the gene matches. Written as DNA, the CDR3 is TGTGCCAGCAGCTCTTATCTAGGGACAGGGGTTCTGTCCTATGGCTACACCTTC. Its protein is CASSSYLGTGVLSYGYTF.

V is TRBV12-3 or TRBV12-4 and J is TRBJ1-2; 7 nucleotides align to TRBD1. CDR3 length: 15 amino acids. J gave up 0 bases and V 3 bases, and 4 bases lay outside the gene matches. The CDR3 sequence: CASSFSGTANYGYTF. The CDR3 region has the DNA TGTGCCAGCAGTTTCTCCGGGACAGCTAACTATGGCTACACCTTC.

The chain joins TRBV27 to TRBJ2-7; possible D gene TRBD2, 6 bases. CDR3 length equals 16 residues. The V end was cut by 3 bases, the J end by 4 bases, with 19 bases between. Germline V gives CDR1 MNHEY, CDR2 SMNVEV (reference sequence). CDR3 bases: TGTGCCAGCAGTTTGACTAGACTTACCACCTTTTACGAGCAGTACTTC. It codes for CASSLTRLTTFYEQYF.

The rearrangement links TRBV29-1 to TRBJ2-2; tentative D call: TRBD1 (6 bases). V shed 6 bases and J shed 7 bases, with 15 bases lying between them. Germline V gives CDR1 SQVTM, CDR2 ANQGSEA. The CDR3 is 13 residues long. The CDR3 sequence: CSVLDRLYGELFF. DNA of the CDR3: TGCAGCGTACTTGACAGGCTATACGGGGAGCTGTTTTTT.

The genes are TRBV7-2 and TRBJ1-1, with D perhaps matching TRBD1 (5 bases). Trimming removed 5 bases from V and 5 bases from J, with 12 bases in between. Germline V CDR1 and CDR2: SGHTA, FQGNSA. The CDR3 sequence is 13 residues long. CDR3 in amino acids: CASSTGGWTEAFF. CDR3 sequence (DNA): TGTGCCAGCAGCACGGGGGGGTGGACTGAAGCTTTCTTT.

This clonotype was detected only a few times. This rearrangement joins TRBV6-1 to TRBJ2-1; 11 bases map to TRBD2. The CDR3 is made up of 15 amino acids. The V and J ends lost 9 bases and 1 base, in that order; junction bases with no gene match: 5. In germline, CDR1 is MNHNS, CDR2 SASEGT. The CDR3 DNA follows: TGTGCCAGTACTAGCGGGAGAGGGTCCTACAATGAGCAGTTCTTC. Amino acids: CASTSGRGSYNEQFF.

The gene calls are TRBV14 and TRBJ2-1; 10 nucleotides agree with TRBD2. V dropped 2 bases and J dropped 7; count of bases not matched to a gene: 8. Germline CDR1 SGHDN, CDR2 FVKESK. The CDR3 contains 16 residues. The CDR3 spells CASSQPRAGGRNEQFF. In nucleotides, the CDR3 is TGTGCCAGCAGCCAACCCCGAGCGGGGGGGCGAAATGAGCAGTTCTTC.

As concerns this clonotype: The germline gene is not matched at one end of the junction; a read error may be the cause. The J gene is TRBJ2-2, the V gene TRBV3-1; D perhaps matches TRBD2 (5 bases). This CDR3 is 16 amino acids long. Germline V lookup: CDR1 LGHDT, CDR2 YNNKEL (reference sequence). The CDR3 region is CSSSLRSRGNTGELFF. DNA of the CDR3: TGTTCCAGCAGCCTCCGATCCCGGGGAAACACCGGGGAGCTGTTTTTT.

This chain links TRBV29-1 with TRBJ1-5; D might be TRBD1 (5 bases). CDR3 length: 12 residues. Per germline, CDR1 SQVTM and CDR2 ANQGSEA. V lost 4 bases and J lost 7, with 11 bases in between. This CDR3 reads CSVGQGGQPQHF. The CDR3 region has the DNA TGCAGCGTTGGGCAGGGAGGGCAGCCCCAGCATTTT.

The chain carries TRBV4-1 and TRBJ2-3, with 12 bases identical to TRBD2. The CDR3 sequence is 16 residues long. V dropped 3 bases and J dropped 7; count of bases not matched to a gene: 8. Germline assignment: CDR1 MGHRA and CDR2 YSYEKL. CDR3 in DNA: TGCGCCAGCAGCCAGGACCTAGCGGGGGGGCCGAATACGCAGTATTTT. Protein product: CASSQDLAGGPNTQYF.

The CDR3 protein is CSARIPGQRPYEQYF. For the CDR3, the DNA is TGCAGTGCTCGCATCCCGGGACAGAGGCCCTACGAGCAGTACTTC. V and J are TRBV20-1 and TRBJ2-7, with TRBD1 matching 7 bases. V dropped 5 bases and J dropped 2; count of bases not matched to a gene: 12. Germline values: CDR1 DFQATT, CDR2 SNEGSKA (reference sequence). The CDR3 consists of 15 residues.

The chain joins TRBV12-3 or TRBV12-4 to TRBJ2-2, with 9 bases identical to TRBD1. V lost 7 bases to trimming and J lost 6 bases; unmatched junction nucleotides: 6. The length of the CDR3 is 14 residues. The CDR3: CASKPGTGPGELFF. For the CDR3, the DNA is TGTGCCAGCAAACCCGGGACAGGGCCCGGGGAGCTGTTTTTT.

The chain uses TRBV11-2 and TRBJ2-2; D is undetermined. V lost 4 bases, J lost 6 bases, and 12 bases lay in between. CDR1 and CDR2 from the germline V gene are SGHAT and FQNNGV. The length of the CDR3 is 14 residues. CDR3 sequence reads: CASSSLLVAGELFF. CDR3 nucleotide sequence: TGTGCCAGCAGCTCCTTGTTGGTTGCCGGGGAGCTGTTTTTT.